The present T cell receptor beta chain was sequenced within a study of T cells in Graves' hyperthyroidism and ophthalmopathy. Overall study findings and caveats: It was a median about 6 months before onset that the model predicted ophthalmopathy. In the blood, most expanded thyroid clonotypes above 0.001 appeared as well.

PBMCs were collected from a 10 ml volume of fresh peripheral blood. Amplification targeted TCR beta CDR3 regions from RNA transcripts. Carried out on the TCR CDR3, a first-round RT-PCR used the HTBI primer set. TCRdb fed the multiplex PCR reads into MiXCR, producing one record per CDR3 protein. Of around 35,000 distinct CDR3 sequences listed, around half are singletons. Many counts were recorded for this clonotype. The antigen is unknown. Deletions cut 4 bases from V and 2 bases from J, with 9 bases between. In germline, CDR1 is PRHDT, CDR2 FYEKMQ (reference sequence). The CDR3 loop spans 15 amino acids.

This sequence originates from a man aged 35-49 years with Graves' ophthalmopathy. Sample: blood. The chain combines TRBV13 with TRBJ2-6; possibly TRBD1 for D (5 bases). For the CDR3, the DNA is TGTGCCAGCAGCTCCAGGGTTACTGGGGCCAACGTCCTGACTTTC. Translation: CASSSRVTGANVLTF.